This note documents a single T cell receptor (beta chain) sequence. This clone has only a few counts. What antigen it recognizes has not been identified. At one end the junction does not follow the germline gene, possibly because of a read error. This sample is part of a study of primary melanoma T cells and metastatic recurrence (TCRdb year 2020). In terms of the full investigation: The cohort was made up of about 200 primary melanomas of stage T2 to T4, with thickness greater than 1 mm. The T-cell fraction measured by TCR beta sequencing was weighed against progression-free survival, the clinical outcome chosen for the comparison. The study tested whether T-cell fraction and T-cell repertoire clonality in primary melanoma tumors predicted patient outcome. Histopathological grading of tumor-infiltrating lymphocytes was compared with the sequencing-derived T-cell fraction. General findings and caveats noted by the study authors: An effective T-cell-mediated antitumor response in primary melanoma was framed by the authors only as a suggestion, not a demonstrated mechanism. Progression-free survival was reportedly predicted by the tumor T-cell fraction independently of age, mitotic rate, ulceration and thickness. Adding T-cell fraction to tumor thickness reportedly improved progression-free survival prediction more than adding any other histopathological variable. A T-cell fraction above 20% appeared protective regardless of ulceration status, mitotic rate or nodal disease.

Inclusive of the bounding cysteine and phenylalanine, the CDR3 is 12 residues long. The entry retains the CDR3 DNA only, 36 bases that are in frame from base 1. Based on the germline V gene, the CDR1 and CDR2 sequences are MNHGY and SAAAGT. To prepare the library, the immunoSEQ multiplex PCR assay was applied. High-throughput sequencing of the T-cell receptor beta chain was performed on primary melanoma tumor tissue. On the authors' methods: Repertoire analyses included TCRB CDR3 sharing between samples and the distribution of insertions and deletions. A gradient-boosted model ranked how well the T-cell fraction predicted outcome compared with histopathological variables. In its TCRdb copy, this immuneACCESS table keeps in-frame sequences only and misses some clones. Where compared with another copy, unresolved V genes explain less than half of these, and the others have no known cause. V, J and clone size are taken as reported in that table, and D and trimming were inferred from the DNA itself. The sample records around 2,300 clones, approximately 75% of which are singletons. Of the sample, about 26% is held by the ten largest clones.

Patients had primary melanoma that had been surgically resected and was considered potentially curable but at risk of metastatic recurrence. This TCR was sampled from a human donor with melanoma. The sample consisted of melanoma tumor tissue. Here the chain combines TRBV6-8 and TRBJ2-2; the D gene lacks a confident call. The nucleotide sequence is given as TGTGCCAGCAGTGACTCTGGTGGAGTGCTGTTTTTT. Its product reads: CASSDSGGVLFF.